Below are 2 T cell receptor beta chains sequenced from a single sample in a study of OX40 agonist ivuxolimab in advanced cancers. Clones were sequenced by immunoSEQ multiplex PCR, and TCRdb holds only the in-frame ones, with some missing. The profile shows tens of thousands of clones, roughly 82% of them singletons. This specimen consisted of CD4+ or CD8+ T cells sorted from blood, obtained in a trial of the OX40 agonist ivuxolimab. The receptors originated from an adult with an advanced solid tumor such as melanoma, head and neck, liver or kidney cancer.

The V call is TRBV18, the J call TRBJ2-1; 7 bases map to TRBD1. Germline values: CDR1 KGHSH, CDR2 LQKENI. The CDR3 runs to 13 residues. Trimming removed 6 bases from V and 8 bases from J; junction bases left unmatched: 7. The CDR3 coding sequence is TGTGCCAGCTCTCGCGACAGGGCCTATGAGCAGTTCTTC. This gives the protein CASSRDRAYEQFF. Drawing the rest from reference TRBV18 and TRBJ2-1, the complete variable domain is NAGVMQNPRHLVRRRGQEARLRCSPMKGHSHVYWYRQLPEEGLKFMVYLQKENIIDESGMPKERFSAEFPKEGPSILRIQQVVRGDSAAYFCASSRDRAYEQFFGPGTRLTVL.

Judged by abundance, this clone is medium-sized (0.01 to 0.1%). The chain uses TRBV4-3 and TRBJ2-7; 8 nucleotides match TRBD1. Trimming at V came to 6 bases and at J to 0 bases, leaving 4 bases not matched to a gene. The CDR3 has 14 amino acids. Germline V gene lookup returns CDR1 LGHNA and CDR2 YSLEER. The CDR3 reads CASRRDRSSYEQYF. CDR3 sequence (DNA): TGCGCCAGCAGAAGGGACAGGAGCTCCTACGAGCAGTACTTC.